The 13 T cell receptor beta chains in this list originate from one sample, sequenced in a study of T cells after yellow fever vaccination. TCRdb itself ran the 5' RACE reads through MiXCR, one entry per CDR3 protein. The sample records tens of thousands of distinct CDR3 sequences, around 7.3% being singletons. Source: CD8+ T cells sorted from PBMCs, taken on the day of the yellow fever booster vaccination. The receptors derive from a man aged 25 to 45 who received the YFV17D yellow fever vaccine.

In its sample, this clonotype was seen a few times. This chain links TRBV7-6 with TRBJ2-1; 14 bases agree with TRBD2. The CDR3 is 15 residues long. Germline CDR1 and CDR2: SGHVS and FNYEAQ. The J segment lost 8 bases and the V segment lost 5 bases, leaving 5 bases of the junction unmatched. The CDR3: CASSPGLAGVDEQFF. DNA for the CDR3: TGTGCCAGCAGCCCGGGACTAGCGGGAGTAGATGAGCAGTTCTTC.

This clonotype appeared a few times. The chain links TRBV11-2 to TRBJ2-3, with 7 bases matching TRBD2. Germline loops: CDR1 SGHAT, CDR2 FQNNGV. V lost 7 bases, J lost 4 bases, and 5 bases stayed unmatched. The CDR3 is 13 amino acids. This CDR3 reads CASNSGRADTQYF. CDR3 bases: TGTGCCAGCAATAGTGGGAGGGCAGATACGCAGTATTTT.

This clonotype was seen only a few times. The chain couples TRBV7-9 to TRBJ1-1; 8 nucleotides agree with TRBD1. With 0 bases clipped from V and 1 base from J, the junction kept 4 bases outside the gene matches. The length of the CDR3 is 16 residues. CDR1 is SEHNR and CDR2 is FQNEAQ in the germline V gene (reference sequence). The CDR3 sequence is CASSLAGTGPNTEAFF. CDR3 nucleotide sequence: TGTGCCAGCAGCTTAGCGGGGACAGGCCCGAACACTGAAGCTTTCTTT. The full variable domain, its missing parts supplied by reference TRBV7-9 and TRBJ1-1, is DTGVSQNPRHKITKRGQNVTFRCDPISEHNRLYWYRQTLGQGPEFLTYFQNEAQLEKSRLLSDRFSAERPKGSFSTLEIQRTEQGDSAMYLCASSLAGTGPNTEAFFGQGTRLTVV.

This clonotype was detected ten times or more. The chain is built from TRBV2 and TRBJ1-6; 8 bases align to TRBD1. The CDR3 length is 15 residues. V lost 7 bases, J lost 10 bases, and 12 bases stayed unmatched. Germline V gives CDR1 SNHLY, CDR2 FYNNEI. The CDR3 bases are TGTGCCAGCATCAAAACCCGGACAGGGCCCTCACCCCTCCACTTT. Its translation is CASIKTRTGPSPLHF. Using reference TRBV2 and TRBJ1-6 for the parts outside the CDR3, the full variable domain is EPEVTQTPSHQVTQMGQEVILRCVPISNHLYFYWYRQILGQKVEFLVSFYNNEISEKSEIFDDQFSVERPDGSNFTLKIRSTKLEDSAMYFCASIKTRTGPSPLHFGNGTRLTVT.

This clonotype was counted a few times. DNA for the CDR3: TGCAGCGTTCCGACTCCTGGTGAGCAGTTCTTC. It codes for CSVPTPGEQFF. This chain connects TRBV29-1 to TRBJ2-1; D not resolved. Germline V lookup: CDR1 SQVTM, CDR2 ANQGSEA. V dropped 5 bases and J dropped 9 bases, with 11 bases sitting between them. CDR3 length equals 11 residues.

This clonotype has only a few counts. This rearrangement joins TRBV7-2 to TRBJ2-3; D gene uncertain. The V end lost 3 bases, the J end lost 2 bases, and 18 bases lay between the germline ends. The CDR3 has 17 amino acids. Germline-derived CDR1 and CDR2 are SGHTA and FQGNSA. The CDR3 sequence is CASSFQVSAEPTDTQYF. The CDR3 DNA follows: TGTGCCAGCAGCTTTCAGGTCTCCGCCGAACCCACAGATACGCAGTATTTT. Drawing the rest from reference TRBV7-2 and TRBJ2-3, the complete variable domain is GAGVSQSPSNKVTEKGKDVELRCDPISGHTALYWYRQSLGQGLEFLIYFQGNSAPDKSGLPSDRFSAERTGGSVSTLTIQRTQQEDSAVYLCASSFQVSAEPTDTQYFGPGTRLTVL.

This clonotype occurred many times. The V and J genes are TRBV20-1 and TRBJ2-1; D unresolved. The CDR3 is 12 amino acids. The germline V and J ends were trimmed by 0 bases and 10 bases, with 10 bases remaining between them. Germline CDR1 reads DFQATT; CDR2 reads SNEGSKA (reference sequence). CDR3 protein: CSARDLSEEQFF. The CDR3 DNA is TGCAGTGCTAGAGATTTATCTGAGGAGCAGTTCTTC.

This chain uses TRBV19 with TRBJ1-1, with unresolved D. Germline V gene sequence: CDR1 LNHDA, CDR2 SQIVND (reference sequence). Trimming took 3 bases from V and 4 from J, leaving 15 bases between them. This CDR3 region has 15 residues. In nucleotides, the CDR3 is TGTGCCAGTAGTATTTCGAGGCTGTGGCCCACTGAAGCTTTCTTT. The encoded protein is CASSISRLWPTEAFF.

This clonotype was counted a few times. The rearrangement joins TRBV4-2 to TRBJ2-2; D might be TRBD2 (6 bases). The CDR3 extends over 17 amino acids. V lost 0 bases to trimming and J lost 8 bases, with 19 bases between them. CDR1 and CDR2 (germline): LGHNA, YNFKEQ. The CDR3 is CASSQDLGFARGGELFF. Written as DNA, the CDR3 is TGTGCCAGCAGCCAAGATCTGGGGTTCGCCCGGGGGGGGGAGCTGTTTTTT.

This chain links TRBV28 with TRBJ1-1; D might be TRBD1 (6 bases). V lost 7 bases to trimming and J lost 6 bases, with 15 bases between them. CDR3 length: 13 residues. Germline values: CDR1 MDHEN, CDR2 SYDVKM. CDR3 DNA sequence: TGTGCCAGCATCCGTTCGGGGGGCGCTGAAGCTTTCTTT. This translates into CASIRSGGAEAFF.

This chain's CDR3 is CASSQGNAGTILQETQYF. The DNA of the CDR3 is TGCGCCAGCAGCCAAGGCAATGCCGGGACCATACTTCAAGAGACCCAGTACTTC. V gene TRBV4-1 combines with J gene TRBJ2-5; D may correspond to TRBD1 or TRBD2 (5 bases each). V lost 1 base and J lost 2, with 20 bases in between. Germline loops: CDR1 MGHRA, CDR2 YSYEKL. CDR3 length: 18 amino acids.

This clonotype appeared a few times. The J gene is TRBJ2-1, the V gene TRBV20-1; the D gene is possibly TRBD2 (5 bases). The V gene's germline CDR1 is DFQATT and CDR2 SNEGSKA (reference sequence). V gave up 0 bases and J gave up 2 bases, with 8 bases separating them. The CDR3 covers 14 residues. The CDR3 region is CSARDPGTYNEQFF. As DNA, the CDR3 is TGCAGTGCTAGAGACCCCGGGACCTACAATGAGCAGTTCTTC.

This rearrangement joins TRBV5-1 to TRBJ1-4; 8 bases are a match to TRBD1. Germline values: CDR1 SGHRS, CDR2 YFSETQ. Trimming took 2 bases from V and 5 from J; bases not matched to a gene: 5. This CDR3 has 15 amino acids. The CDR3 DNA reads TGCGCCAGCAGCTTCGGGACAGGCGCCAATGAAAAACTGTTTTTT. As protein: CASSFGTGANEKLFF. Combining the CDR3 with reference TRBV5-1 and TRBJ1-4 gives the whole variable domain KAGVTQTPRYLIKTRGQQVTLSCSPISGHRSVSWYQQTPGQGLQFLFEYFSETQRNKGNFPGRFSGRQFSNSRSEMNVSTLELGDSALYLCASSFGTGANEKLFFGSGTQLSVL.